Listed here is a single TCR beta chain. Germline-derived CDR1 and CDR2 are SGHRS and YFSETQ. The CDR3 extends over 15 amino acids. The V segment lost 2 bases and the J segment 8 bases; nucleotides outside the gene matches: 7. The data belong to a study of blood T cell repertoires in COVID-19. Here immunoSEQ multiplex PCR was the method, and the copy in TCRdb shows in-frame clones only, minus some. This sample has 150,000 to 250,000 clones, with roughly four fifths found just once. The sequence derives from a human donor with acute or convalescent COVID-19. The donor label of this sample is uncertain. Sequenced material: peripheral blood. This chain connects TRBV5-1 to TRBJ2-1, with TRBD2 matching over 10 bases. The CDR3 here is CASSFLAGATYEQFF. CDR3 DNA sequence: TGCGCCAGCAGCTTCCTAGCGGGAGCTACATATGAGCAGTTCTTC.